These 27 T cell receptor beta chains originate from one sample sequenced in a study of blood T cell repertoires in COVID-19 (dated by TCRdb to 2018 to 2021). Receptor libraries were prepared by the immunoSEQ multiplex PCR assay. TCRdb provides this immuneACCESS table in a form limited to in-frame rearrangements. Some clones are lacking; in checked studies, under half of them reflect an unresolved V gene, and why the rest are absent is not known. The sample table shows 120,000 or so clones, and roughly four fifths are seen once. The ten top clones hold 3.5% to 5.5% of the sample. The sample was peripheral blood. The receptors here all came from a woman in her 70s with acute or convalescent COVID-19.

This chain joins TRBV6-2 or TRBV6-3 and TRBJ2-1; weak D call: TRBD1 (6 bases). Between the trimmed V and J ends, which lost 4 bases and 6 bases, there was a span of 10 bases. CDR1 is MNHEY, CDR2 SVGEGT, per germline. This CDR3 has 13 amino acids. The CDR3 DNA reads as TGTGCCAGCAGTTCGTTCAGGGGCAATGAGCAGTTCTTC. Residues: CASSSFRGNEQFF.

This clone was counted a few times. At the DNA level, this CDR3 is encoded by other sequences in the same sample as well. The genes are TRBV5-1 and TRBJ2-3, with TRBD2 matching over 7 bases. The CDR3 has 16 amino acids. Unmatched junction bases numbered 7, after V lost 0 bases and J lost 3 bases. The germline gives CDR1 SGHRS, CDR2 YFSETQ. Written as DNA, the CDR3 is TGCGCCAGCAGCTTGGGTTCCAGCGGGGTAACAGATACGCAGTATTTT. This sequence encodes CASSLGSSGVTDTQYF. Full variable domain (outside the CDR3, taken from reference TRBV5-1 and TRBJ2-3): KAGVTQTPRYLIKTRGQQVTLSCSPISGHRSVSWYQQTPGQGLQFLFEYFSETQRNKGNFPGRFSGRQFSNSRSEMNVSTLELGDSALYLCASSLGSSGVTDTQYFGPGTRLTVL.

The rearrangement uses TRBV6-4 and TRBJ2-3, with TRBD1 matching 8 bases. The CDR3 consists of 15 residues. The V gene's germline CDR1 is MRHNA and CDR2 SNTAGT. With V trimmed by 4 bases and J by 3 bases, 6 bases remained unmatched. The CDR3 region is CASSVTGGGTDTQYF. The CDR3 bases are TGTGCCAGCAGTGTTACAGGGGGTGGTACAGATACGCAGTATTTT.

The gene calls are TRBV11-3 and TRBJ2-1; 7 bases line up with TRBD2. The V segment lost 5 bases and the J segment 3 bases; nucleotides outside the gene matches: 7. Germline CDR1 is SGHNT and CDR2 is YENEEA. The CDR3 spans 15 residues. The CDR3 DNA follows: TGTGCCAGCAGCAGACCGAGCGGGGTCTACAATGAGCAGTTCTTC. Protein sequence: CASSRPSGVYNEQFF. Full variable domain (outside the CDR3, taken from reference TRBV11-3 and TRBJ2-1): EAGVVQSPRYKIIEKKQPVAFWCNPISGHNTLYWYLQNLGQGPELLIRYENEEAVDDSQLPKDRFSAERLKGVDSTLKIQPAELGDSAVYLCASSRPSGVYNEQFFGPGTRLTVL.

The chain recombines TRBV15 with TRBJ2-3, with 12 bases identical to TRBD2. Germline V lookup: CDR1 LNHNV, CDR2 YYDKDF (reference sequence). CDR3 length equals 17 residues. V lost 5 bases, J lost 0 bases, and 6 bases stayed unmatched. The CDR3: CATSGWTSGTSTDTQYF. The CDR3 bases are TGTGCCACCAGCGGTTGGACTAGCGGGACTAGCACAGATACGCAGTATTTT.

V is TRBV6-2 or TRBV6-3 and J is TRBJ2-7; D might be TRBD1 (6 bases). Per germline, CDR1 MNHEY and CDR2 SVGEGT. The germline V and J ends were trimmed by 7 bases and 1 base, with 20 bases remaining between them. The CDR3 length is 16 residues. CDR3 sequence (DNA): TGTGCCAGCAACCCCGTACCCGGGACAATTTCCTACGAGCAGTACTTC. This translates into CASNPVPGTISYEQYF.

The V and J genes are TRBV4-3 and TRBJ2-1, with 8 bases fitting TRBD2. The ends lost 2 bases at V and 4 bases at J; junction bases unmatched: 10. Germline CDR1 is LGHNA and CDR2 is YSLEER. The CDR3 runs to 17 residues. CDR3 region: CASSQRRSGGPYNEQFF. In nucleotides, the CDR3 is TGCGCCAGCAGCCAAAGACGGAGCGGGGGCCCTTACAATGAGCAGTTCTTC.

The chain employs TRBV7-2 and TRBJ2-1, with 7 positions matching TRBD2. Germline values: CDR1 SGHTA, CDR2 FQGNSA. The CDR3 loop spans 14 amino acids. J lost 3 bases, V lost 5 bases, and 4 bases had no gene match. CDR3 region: CASSASGNYNEQFF. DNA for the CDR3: TGTGCCAGCAGCGCAAGCGGGAACTACAATGAGCAGTTCTTC. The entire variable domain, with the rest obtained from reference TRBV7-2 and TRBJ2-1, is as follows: GAGVSQSPSNKVTEKGKDVELRCDPISGHTALYWYRQSLGQGLEFLIYFQGNSAPDKSGLPSDRFSAERTGGSVSTLTIQRTQQEDSAVYLCASSASGNYNEQFFGPGTRLTVL.

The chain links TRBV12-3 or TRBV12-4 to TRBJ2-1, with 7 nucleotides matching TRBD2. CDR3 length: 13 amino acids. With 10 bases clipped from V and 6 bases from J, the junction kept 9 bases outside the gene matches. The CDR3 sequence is CATSASGANEQFF. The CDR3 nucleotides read TGTGCCACCTCGGCTAGCGGAGCCAATGAGCAGTTCTTC.

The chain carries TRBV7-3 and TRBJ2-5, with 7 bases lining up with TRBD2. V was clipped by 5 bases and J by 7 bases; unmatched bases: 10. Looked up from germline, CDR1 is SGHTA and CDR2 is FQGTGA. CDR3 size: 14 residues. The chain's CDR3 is CASSRQLGEGTQYF. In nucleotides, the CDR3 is TGTGCCAGCAGCCGACAACTAGGGGAGGGGACCCAGTACTTC.

The DNA for the CDR3 is TGTGCCAGCAGCCCAGGACAGGGTTCACCCCTCCACTTT. This sequence encodes CASSPGQGSPLHF. This chain joins TRBV3-1 (or the pseudogene TRBV3-2) and TRBJ1-6, with 8 bases fitting TRBD1. Trimming took 4 bases from V and 9 from J; bases not matched to a gene: 2. The length of the CDR3 is 13 residues. CDR1 LGHDT and CDR2 YNNKEL come from the germline V gene (reference sequence).

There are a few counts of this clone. Written as DNA, the CDR3 is TGTGCCAGCAGCCAAGAGTTCAGGGGCGACGAGCAGTTCTTC. This translates into CASSQEFRGDEQFF. The V gene is TRBV3-1 (or the pseudogene TRBV3-2), the J gene TRBJ2-1; perhaps TRBD1 as D (6 bases). This CDR3 is built from 14 residues. CDR1 is LGHDT and CDR2 is YNNKEL in the germline V gene (reference sequence). The ends were cut back, 0 bases at V and 10 bases at J, with 13 bases in the middle.

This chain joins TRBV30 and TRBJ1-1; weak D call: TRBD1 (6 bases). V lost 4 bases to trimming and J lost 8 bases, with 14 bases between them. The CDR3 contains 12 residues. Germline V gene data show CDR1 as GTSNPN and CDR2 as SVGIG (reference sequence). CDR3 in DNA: TGTGCCTGGAATCAGGGGTTCTCCGAAGCTTTCTTT. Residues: CAWNQGFSEAFF.

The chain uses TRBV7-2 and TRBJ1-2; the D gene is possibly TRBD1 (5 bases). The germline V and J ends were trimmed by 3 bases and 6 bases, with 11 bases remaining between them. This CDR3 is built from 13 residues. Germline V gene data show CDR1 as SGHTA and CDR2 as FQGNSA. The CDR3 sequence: CASSLGPFDGYTF. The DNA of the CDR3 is TGTGCCAGCAGCTTGGGGCCGTTCGATGGCTACACCTTC.

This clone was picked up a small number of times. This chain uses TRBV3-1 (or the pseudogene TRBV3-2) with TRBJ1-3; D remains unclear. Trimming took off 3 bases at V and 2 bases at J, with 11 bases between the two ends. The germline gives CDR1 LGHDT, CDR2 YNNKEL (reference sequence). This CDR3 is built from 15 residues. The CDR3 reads CASSQGSLTGNTIYF. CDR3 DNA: TGTGCCAGCAGCCAGGGCAGCTTAACTGGAAACACCATATATTTT.

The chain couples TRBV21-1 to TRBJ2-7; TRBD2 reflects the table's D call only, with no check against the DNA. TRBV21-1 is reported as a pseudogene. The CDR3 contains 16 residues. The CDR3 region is CASSKDASGCSYEQYF. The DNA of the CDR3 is TGTGCCAGCAGCAAAGACGCTAGCGGGTGCTCCTACGAGCAGTACTTC.

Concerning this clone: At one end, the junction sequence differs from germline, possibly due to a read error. In DNA, the CDR3 is TGTGCCAGCAGCCTGACAACAGGGGCAGGGATCTTT. Its translation: CASSLTTGAGIF. The V gene is TRBV5-6, the J gene TRBJ1-1; TRBD1 agrees at 7 bases. This CDR3 has 12 residues. In germline, CDR1 is SGHDT, CDR2 YYEEEE.

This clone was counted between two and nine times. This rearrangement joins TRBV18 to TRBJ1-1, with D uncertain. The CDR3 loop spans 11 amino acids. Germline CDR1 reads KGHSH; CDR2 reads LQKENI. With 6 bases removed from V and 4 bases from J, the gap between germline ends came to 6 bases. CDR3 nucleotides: TGTGCCAGCTCTGCGGGCACTGAAGCTTTCTTT. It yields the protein CASSAGTEAFF. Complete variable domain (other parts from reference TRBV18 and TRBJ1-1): NAGVMQNPRHLVRRRGQEARLRCSPMKGHSHVYWYRQLPEEGLKFMVYLQKENIIDESGMPKERFSAEFPKEGPSILRIQQVVRGDSAAYFCASSAGTEAFFGQGTRLTVV.

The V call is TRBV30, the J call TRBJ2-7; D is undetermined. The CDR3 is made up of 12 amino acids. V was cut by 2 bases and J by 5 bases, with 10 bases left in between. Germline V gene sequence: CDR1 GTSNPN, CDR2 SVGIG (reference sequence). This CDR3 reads CAWSMGPDEQYF. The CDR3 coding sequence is TGTGCCTGGAGTATGGGCCCCGACGAGCAGTACTTC.

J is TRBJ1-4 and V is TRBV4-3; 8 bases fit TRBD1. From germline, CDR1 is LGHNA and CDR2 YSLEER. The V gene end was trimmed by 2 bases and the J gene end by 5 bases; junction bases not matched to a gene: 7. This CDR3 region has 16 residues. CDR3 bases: TGCGCCAGCAGCCAACGCGTCGGGACAGGCAATGAAAAACTGTTTTTT. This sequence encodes CASSQRVGTGNEKLFF.

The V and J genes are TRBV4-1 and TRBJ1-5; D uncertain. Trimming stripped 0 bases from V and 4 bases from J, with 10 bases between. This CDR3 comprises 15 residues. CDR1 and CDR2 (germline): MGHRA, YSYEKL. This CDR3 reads CASSQDPLANQPQHF. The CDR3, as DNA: TGCGCCAGCAGCCAAGATCCTCTGGCAAATCAGCCCCAGCATTTT.

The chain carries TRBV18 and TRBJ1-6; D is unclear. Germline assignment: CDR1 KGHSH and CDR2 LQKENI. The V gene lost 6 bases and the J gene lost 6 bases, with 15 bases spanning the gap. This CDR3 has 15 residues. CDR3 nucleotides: TGTGCCAGCTCGACTAACGGGGTGGGTAATTCACCCCTCCACTTT. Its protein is CASSTNGVGNSPLHF.

This CDR3 reads CATSRVGTGGARQPQHF. For the CDR3, the DNA is TGTGCCACCAGCAGAGTTGGGACAGGGGGTGCGCGGCAGCCCCAGCATTTT. The chain links TRBV15 to TRBJ1-5, with 11 bases matching TRBD1. The CDR3 loop spans 17 amino acids. Germline trimming cut 1 base from V and 7 bases from J; bases unmatched to any gene: 9. Per the germline V gene, CDR1 is LNHNV and CDR2 is YYDKDF (reference sequence). Based on the CDR3 plus reference TRBV15 and TRBJ1-5, the full variable domain is DAMVIQNPRYQVTQFGKPVTLSCSQTLNHNVMYWYQQKSSQAPKLLFHYYDKDFNNEADTPDNFQSRRPNTSFCFLDIRSPGLGDTAMYLCATSRVGTGGARQPQHFGDGTRLSIL.

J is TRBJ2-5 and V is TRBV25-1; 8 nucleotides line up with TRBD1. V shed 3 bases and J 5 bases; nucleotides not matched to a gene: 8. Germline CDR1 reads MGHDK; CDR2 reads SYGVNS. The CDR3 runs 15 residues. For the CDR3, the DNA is TGTGCCAGCAGTGAGGCGCAGGGGGCAAGTGAGACCCAGTACTTC. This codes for CASSEAQGASETQYF.

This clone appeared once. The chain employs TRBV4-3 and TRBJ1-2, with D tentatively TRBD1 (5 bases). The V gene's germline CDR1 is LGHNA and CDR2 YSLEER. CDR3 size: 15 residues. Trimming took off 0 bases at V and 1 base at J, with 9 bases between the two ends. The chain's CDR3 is CASSQDWGNNYGYTF. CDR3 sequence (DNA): TGCGCCAGCAGCCAAGATTGGGGCAATAACTATGGCTACACCTTC.

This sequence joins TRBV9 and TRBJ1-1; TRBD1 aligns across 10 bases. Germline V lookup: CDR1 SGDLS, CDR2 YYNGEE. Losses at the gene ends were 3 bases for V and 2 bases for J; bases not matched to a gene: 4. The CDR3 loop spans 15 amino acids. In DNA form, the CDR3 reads TGTGCCAGCAGCGGCCGGGACAGGGGTAACACTGAAGCTTTCTTT. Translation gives CASSGRDRGNTEAFF.

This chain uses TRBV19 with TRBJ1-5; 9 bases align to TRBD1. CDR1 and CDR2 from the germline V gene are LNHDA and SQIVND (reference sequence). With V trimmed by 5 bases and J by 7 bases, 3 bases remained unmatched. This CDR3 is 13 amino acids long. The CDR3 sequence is CASSWDRAQPQHF. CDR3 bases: TGTGCCAGTAGTTGGGACAGGGCGCAGCCCCAGCATTTT.